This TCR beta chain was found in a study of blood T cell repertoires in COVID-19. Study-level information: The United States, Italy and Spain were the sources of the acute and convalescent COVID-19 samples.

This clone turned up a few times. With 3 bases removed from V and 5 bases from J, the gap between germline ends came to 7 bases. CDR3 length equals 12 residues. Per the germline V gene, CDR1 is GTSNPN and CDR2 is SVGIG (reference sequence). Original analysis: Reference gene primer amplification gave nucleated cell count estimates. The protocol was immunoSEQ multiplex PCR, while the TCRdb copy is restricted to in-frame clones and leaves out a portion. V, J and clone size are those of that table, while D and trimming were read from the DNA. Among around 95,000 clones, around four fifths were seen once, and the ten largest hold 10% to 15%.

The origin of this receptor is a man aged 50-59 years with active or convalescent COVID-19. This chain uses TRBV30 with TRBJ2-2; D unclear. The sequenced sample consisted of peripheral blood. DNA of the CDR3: TGTGCCTGGAGGCACTCTACCGGGGAGCTGTTTTTT. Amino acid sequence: CAWRHSTGELFF.